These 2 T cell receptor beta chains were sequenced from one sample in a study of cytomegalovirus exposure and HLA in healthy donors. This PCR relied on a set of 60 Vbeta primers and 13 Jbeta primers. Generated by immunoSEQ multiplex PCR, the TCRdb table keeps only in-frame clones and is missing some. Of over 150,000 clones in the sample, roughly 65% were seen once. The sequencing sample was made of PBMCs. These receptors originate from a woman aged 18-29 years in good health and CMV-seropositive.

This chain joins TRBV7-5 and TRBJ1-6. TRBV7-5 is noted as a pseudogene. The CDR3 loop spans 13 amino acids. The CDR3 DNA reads TGTGCCAGAGGCGAGGGAGTCAATTCACCCCTCCACTTT. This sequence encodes CARGEGVNSPLHF.

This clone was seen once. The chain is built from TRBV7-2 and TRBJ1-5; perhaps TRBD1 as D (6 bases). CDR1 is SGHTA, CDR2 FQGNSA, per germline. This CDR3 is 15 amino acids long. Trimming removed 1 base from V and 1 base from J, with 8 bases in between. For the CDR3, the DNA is TGTGCCAGCAGCTTAGTACAGGGAAGCAATCAGCCCCAGCATTTT. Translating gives CASSLVQGSNQPQHF. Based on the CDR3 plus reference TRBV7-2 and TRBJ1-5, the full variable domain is GAGVSQSPSNKVTEKGKDVELRCDPISGHTALYWYRQSLGQGLEFLIYFQGNSAPDKSGLPSDRFSAERTGGSVSTLTIQRTQQEDSAVYLCASSLVQGSNQPQHFGDGTRLSIL.